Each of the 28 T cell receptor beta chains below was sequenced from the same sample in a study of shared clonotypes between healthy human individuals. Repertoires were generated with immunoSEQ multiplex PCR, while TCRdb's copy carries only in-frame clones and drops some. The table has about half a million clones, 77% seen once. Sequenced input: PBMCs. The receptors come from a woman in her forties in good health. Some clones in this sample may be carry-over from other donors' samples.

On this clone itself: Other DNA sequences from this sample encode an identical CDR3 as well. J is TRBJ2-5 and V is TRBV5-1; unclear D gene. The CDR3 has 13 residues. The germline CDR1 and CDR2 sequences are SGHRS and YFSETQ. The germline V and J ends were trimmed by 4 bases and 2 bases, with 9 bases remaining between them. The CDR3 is CASSPDGQETQYF. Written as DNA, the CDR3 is TGCGCCAGCAGCCCGGACGGTCAAGAGACCCAGTACTTC.

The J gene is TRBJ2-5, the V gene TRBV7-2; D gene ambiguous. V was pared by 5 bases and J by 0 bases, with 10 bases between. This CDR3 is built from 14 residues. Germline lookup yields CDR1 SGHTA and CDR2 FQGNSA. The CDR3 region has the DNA TGTGCCAGCAGCGTGACTGCGAACCAAGAGACCCAGTACTTC. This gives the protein CASSVTANQETQYF.

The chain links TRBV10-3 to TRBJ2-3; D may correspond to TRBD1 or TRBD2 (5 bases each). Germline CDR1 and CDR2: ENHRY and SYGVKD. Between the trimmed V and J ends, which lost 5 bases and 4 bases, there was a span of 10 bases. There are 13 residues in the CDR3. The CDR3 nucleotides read TGTGCCATCAGTCAAGGGGACCCAGATACGCAGTATTTT. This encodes CAISQGDPDTQYF.

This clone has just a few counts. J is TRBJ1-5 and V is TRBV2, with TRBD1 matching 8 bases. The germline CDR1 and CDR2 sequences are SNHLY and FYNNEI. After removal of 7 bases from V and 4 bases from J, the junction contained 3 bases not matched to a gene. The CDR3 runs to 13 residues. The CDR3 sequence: CASTWTGNQPQHF. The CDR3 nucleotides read TGTGCCAGCACCTGGACAGGGAATCAGCCCCAGCATTTT.

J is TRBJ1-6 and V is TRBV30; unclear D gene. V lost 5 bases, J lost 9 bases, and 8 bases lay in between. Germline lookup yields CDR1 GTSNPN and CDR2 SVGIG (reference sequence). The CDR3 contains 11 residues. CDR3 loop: CAWADVSPLHF. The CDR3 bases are TGTGCCTGGGCGGACGTTTCACCCCTCCACTTT.

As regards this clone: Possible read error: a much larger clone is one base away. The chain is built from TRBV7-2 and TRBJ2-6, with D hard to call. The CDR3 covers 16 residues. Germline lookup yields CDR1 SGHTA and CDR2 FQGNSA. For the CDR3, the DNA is TGTGCCAACAGCTTATCCGGCAGCTCTGGGGCCAACGTCCTGACTTTC. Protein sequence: CANSLSGSSGANVLTF.

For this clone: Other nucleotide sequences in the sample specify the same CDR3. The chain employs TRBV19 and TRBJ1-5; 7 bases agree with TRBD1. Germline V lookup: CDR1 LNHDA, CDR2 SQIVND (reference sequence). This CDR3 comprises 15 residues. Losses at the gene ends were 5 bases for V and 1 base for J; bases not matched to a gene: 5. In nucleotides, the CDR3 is TGTGCCAGTAGTGGCCCGGGACAGAGCAATCAGCCCCAGCATTTT. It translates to CASSGPGQSNQPQHF.

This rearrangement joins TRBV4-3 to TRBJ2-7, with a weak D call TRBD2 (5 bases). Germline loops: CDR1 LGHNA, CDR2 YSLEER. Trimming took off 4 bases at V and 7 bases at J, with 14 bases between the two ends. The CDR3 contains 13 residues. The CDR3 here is CASSRTLMVEQYF. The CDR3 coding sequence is TGCGCCAGCAGCCGGACTCTGATGGTGGAGCAGTACTTC.

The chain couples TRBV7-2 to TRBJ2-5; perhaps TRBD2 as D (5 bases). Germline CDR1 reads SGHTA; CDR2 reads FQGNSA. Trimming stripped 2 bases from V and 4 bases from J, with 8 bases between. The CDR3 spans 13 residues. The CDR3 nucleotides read TGTGCCAGCAGCTTACGGGGTTCAGAGACCCAGTACTTC. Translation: CASSLRGSETQYF.

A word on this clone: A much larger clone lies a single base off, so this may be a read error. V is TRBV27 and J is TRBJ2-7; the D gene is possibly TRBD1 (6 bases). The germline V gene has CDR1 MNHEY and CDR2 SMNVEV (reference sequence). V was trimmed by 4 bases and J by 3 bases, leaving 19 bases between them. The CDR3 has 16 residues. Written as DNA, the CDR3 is TGTGCCAGCAGTTCCCCTGGGGGCGAGAGGCGCTACGAGCAGTACTTC. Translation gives CASSSPGGERRYEQYF.

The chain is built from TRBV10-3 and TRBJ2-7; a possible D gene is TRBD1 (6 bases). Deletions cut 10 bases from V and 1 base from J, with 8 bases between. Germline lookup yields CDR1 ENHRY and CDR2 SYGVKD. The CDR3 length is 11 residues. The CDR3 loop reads CATGQSYEQYF. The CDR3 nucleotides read TGTGCCACCGGACAGTCCTACGAGCAGTACTTC.

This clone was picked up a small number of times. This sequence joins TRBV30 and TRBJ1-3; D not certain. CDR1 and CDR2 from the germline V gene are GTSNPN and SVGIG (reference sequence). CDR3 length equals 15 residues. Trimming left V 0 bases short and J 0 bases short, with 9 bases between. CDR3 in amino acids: CAWSVRPFSGNTIYF. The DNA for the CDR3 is TGTGCCTGGAGTGTACGGCCCTTCTCTGGAAACACCATATATTTT.

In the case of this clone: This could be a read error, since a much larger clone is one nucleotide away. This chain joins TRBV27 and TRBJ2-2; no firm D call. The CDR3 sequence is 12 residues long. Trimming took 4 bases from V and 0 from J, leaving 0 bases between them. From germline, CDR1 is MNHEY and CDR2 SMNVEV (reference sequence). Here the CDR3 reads CASSSNTGELFF. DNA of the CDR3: TGTGCCAGCAGTTCGAACACCGGGGAGCTGTTTTTT.

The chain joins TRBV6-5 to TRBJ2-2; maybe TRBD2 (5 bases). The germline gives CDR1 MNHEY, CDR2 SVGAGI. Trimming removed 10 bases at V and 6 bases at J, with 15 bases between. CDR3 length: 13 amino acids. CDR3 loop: CATYGTRAGELFF. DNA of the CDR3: TGTGCCACCTACGGAACGAGGGCCGGGGAGCTGTTTTTT.

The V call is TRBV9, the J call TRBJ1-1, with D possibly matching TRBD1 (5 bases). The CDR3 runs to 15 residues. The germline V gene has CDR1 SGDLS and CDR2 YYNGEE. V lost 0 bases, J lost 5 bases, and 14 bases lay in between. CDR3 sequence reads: CASSVAAGLGTEAFF. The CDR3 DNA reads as TGTGCCAGCAGCGTAGCTGCGGGGCTGGGGACTGAAGCTTTCTTT.

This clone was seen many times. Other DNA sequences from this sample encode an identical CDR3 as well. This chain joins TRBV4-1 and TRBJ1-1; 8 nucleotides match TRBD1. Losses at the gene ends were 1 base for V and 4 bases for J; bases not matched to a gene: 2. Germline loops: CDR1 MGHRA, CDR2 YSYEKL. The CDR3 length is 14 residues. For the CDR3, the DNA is TGCGCCAGCAGCCAAGTTGACAGGGGCACTGAAGCTTTCTTT. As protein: CASSQVDRGTEAFF.

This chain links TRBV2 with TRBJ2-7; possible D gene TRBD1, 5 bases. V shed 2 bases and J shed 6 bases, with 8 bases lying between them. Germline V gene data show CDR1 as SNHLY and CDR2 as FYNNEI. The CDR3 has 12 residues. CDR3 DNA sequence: TGTGCCAGCAGTGAACAGGGCGTCGAGCAGTACTTC. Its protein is CASSEQGVEQYF.

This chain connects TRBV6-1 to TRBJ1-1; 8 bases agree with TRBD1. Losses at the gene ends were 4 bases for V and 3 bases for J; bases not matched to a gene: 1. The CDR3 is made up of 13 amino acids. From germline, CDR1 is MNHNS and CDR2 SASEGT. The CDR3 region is CASSAGGYTEAFF. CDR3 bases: TGTGCCAGCAGTGCAGGGGGCTACACTGAAGCTTTCTTT.

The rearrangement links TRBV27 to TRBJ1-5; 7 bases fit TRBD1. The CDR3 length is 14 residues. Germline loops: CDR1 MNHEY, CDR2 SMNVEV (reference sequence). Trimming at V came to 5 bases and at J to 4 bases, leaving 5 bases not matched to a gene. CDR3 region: CASSRGTANQPQHF. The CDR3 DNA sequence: TGTGCCAGCAGTAGAGGGACAGCAAATCAGCCCCAGCATTTT.

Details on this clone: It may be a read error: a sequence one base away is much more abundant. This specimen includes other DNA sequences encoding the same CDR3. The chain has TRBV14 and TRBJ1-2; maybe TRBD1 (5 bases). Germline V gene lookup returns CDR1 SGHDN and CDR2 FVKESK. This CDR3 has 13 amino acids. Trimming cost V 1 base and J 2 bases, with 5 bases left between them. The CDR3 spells CASSQGGNYGYTF. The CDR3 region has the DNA TGTGCCAGCAGCCAAGGGGGGAACTATGGCTACACCTTC.

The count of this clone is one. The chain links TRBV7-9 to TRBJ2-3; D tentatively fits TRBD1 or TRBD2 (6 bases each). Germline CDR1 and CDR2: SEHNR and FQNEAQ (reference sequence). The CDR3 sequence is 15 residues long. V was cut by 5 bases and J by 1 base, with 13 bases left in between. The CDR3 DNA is TGTGCCAGCAGCCGTCTTAGGGGGGGCACAGATACGCAGTATTTT. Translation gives CASSRLRGGTDTQYF.

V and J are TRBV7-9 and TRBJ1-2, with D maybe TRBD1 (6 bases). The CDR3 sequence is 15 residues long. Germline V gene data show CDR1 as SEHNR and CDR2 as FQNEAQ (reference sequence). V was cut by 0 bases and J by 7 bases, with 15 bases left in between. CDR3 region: CASSLAPGGAFGYTF. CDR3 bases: TGTGCCAGCAGCTTAGCGCCGGGGGGCGCCTTTGGCTACACCTTC.

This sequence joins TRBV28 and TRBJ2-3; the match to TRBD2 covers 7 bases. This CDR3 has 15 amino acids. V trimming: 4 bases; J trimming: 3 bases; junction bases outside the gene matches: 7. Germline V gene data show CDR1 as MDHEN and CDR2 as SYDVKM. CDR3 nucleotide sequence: TGTGCCAGCAGTTCCGGCGGGAGTAGGACAGATACGCAGTATTTT. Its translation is CASSSGGSRTDTQYF.

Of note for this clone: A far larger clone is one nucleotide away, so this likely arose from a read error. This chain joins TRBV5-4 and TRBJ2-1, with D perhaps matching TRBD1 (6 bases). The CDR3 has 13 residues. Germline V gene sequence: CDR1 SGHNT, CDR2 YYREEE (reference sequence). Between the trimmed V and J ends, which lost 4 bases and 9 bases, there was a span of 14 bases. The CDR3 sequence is CASSLSRTAEQFF. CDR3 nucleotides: TGTGCCAGCAGCCTGAGCAGGACAGCTGAGCAGTTCTTC.

CDR3: CASSSSLGAGVETQYF. The CDR3 nucleotides read TGCGCCAGCAGCTCCTCTCTGGGAGCGGGAGTTGAGACCCAGTACTTC. This rearrangement joins TRBV5-1 to TRBJ2-5, with TRBD2 identical over 8 bases. The germline CDR1 and CDR2 sequences are SGHRS and YFSETQ. V lost 3 bases, J lost 5 bases, and 12 bases stayed unmatched. CDR3 length equals 16 residues.

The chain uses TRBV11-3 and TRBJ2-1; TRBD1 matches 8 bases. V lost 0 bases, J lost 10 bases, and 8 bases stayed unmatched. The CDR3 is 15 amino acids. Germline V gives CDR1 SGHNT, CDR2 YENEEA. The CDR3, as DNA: TGTGCCAGCAGCTTAGAAGTCTCAGGGGGCGGCGAGCAGTTCTTC. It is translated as CASSLEVSGGGEQFF.

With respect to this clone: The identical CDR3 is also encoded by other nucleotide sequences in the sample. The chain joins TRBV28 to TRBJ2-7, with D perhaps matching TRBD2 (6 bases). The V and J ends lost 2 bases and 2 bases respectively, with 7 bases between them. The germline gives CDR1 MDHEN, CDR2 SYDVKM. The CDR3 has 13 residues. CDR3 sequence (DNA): TGTGCCAGCAGTTTAGGGGGGACCTACGAGCAGTACTTC. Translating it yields CASSLGGTYEQYF. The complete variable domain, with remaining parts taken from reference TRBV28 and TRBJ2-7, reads DVKVTQSSRYLVKRTGEKVFLECVQDMDHENMFWYRQDPGLGLRLIYFSYDVKMKEKGDIPEGYSVSREKKERFSLILESASTNQTSMYLCASSLGGTYEQYFGPGTRLTVT.

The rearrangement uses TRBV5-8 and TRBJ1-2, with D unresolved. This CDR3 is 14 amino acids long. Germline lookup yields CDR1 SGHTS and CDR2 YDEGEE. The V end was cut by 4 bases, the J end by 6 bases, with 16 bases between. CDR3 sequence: CASSNGLWGDGYTF. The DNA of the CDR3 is TGTGCCAGCAGCAACGGGCTCTGGGGAGATGGCTACACCTTC.